The rows below give T cell receptor beta chains drawn from one sample of a study of response to subunit inactivated influenza vaccine. TCRdb itself ran the RT-PCR reads through MiXCR, one entry per CDR3 protein. The table has about 480,000 distinct CDR3 sequences, over 10% seen once; the top ten hold over 10%. The sample here was PBMCs from blood, taken roughly 47 days after vaccination. The source is a man aged 50 to 59 who received an inactivated influenza vaccine. Both conserved end residues are part of each CDR3. A D gene is named only where the DNA matches it firmly. Only part of the rows carry a size: once, few, many, or a class if the clone is expanded.

>TRBD2|TRBJ2-5|few|TRBV5-1
TGCGCCAGCAGCTTGAGCGGGGTAGAGGAGACCCAGTACTTC
CASSLSGVEETQYF
>TRBD1|TRBJ1-1|few|TRBV9
TGTGCCAGCAGCCCAGGGGACAGGGGGCACACTGAAGCTTTCTTT
CASSPGDRGHTEAFF
>TRBD1|TRBJ1-6|-|TRBV20-1
TGCAGTGCTAGCCCCGACAGGGATTCACCCCTCCACTTT
CSASPDRDSPLHF
>-|TRBJ2-1|few|TRBV29-1
TGCAGCGTTGAAACCTACGGCAATGAGCAGTTCTTC
CSVETYGNEQFF
>TRBD1|TRBJ2-7|few|TRBV28
TGTGCCAGCCGGGACACAGGGGGCGAGCAGTACTTC
CASRDTGGEQYF
>-|TRBJ2-7|-|TRBV12-3/TRBV12-4
TGTGCCAGCAGATCGGGACGATTTCCCTACGAGCAGTACTTC
CASRSGRFPYEQYF
>-|TRBJ2-3|-|TRBV12-3/TRBV12-4
TGTGCCAGCAGTTTGGCGGAAAATACGCGGTATTTT
CASSLAENTRYF
>-|TRBJ1-3|many|TRBV6-5
TGTGCCAGCAGTTACCCGACTGGACAAAGCTCTGGAAACACCATATATTTT
CASSYPTGQSSGNTIYF
>-|TRBJ2-3|-|TRBV11-2
TGTGCCAGCGGATCAATCCTATCCACAGATACGCAGTATTTT
CASGSILSTDTQYF
>TRBD2|TRBJ2-3|many|TRBV7-6
TGTGCCAGCAGTCTAGCGGGAGGACGCACAGATACGCAGTATTTT
CASSLAGGRTDTQYF
>-|TRBJ1-1|few|TRBV5-1
TGCGCCAGCAGCCCGGACAGCTATAAAGGTACTGAAGCTTTCTTT
CASSPDSYKGTEAFF
>-|TRBJ2-3|-|TRBV29-1
TGCAGCGTTGTTACAGGCACAGATACGCAGTATTTT
CSVVTGTDTQYF
>TRBD2|TRBJ2-7|few|TRBV5-1
TGCGCCAGCAGCTTCGGGACTAGCGGGACCCCCTACGAGCAGTACTTC
CASSFGTSGTPYEQYF
>-|TRBJ2-5|many|TRBV20-1
TGCAGTGCTACAGGGACTTTTCAAGAGACCCAGTACTTC
CSATGTFQETQYF
>-|TRBJ1-2|-|TRBV10-3
TGTGCCATCGGGCTTAGAGGGCCGGGCTACACCTTC
CAIGLRGPGYTF
>TRBD1|TRBJ1-3|-|TRBV28
TGTGCCAGCAGTCGGGACAGCGGAAACACCATATATTTT
CASSRDSGNTIYF
>TRBD2|TRBJ2-7|many|TRBV5-1
TGCGCCAGCAGCTTGGGAGGTAGCGGGAGGGCCGTTGACGAGCAGTACTTC
CASSLGGSGRAVDEQYF
>TRBD1|TRBJ2-7|many|TRBV20-1
TGCAGTGCTTACCGGGACAGCTACGAGCAGTACTTC
CSAYRDSYEQYF
>TRBD2|TRBJ2-4|-|TRBV20-1
TGCAGTGCTCTCCGTCTAGCGGGAGGGCTAGCCAAAAACATTCAGTACTTC
CSALRLAGGLAKNIQYF
>-|TRBJ2-7|many|TRBV29-1
TGCAGCGTGTGGGTAAAAGCGGAGATATACTACGAGCAGTACTTC
CSVWVKAEIYYEQYF
>-|TRBJ2-2|-|TRBV28
TGTGCCAGCAGTTTCCAGAACACCGGGGAGCTGTTTTTT
CASSFQNTGELFF
>-|TRBJ2-7|-|TRBV12-3/TRBV12-4
TGTGCCAGCAGTTTTCAGACAGTCTACGAGCAGTACTTC
CASSFQTVYEQYF
>TRBD1|TRBJ2-1|many|TRBV27
TGTGCCAGTCGACAGGGGGGATCCTACAATGAGCAGTTCTTC
CASRQGGSYNEQFF
>TRBD2|TRBJ2-5|-|TRBV7-2
TGTGCCAGCAGCTTGGTACTAGCGGGGGTCTCGGGGACCCAGTACTTC
CASSLVLAGVSGTQYF
>TRBD1|TRBJ2-3|-|TRBV9
TGTGCCAGCAGCGTAGAGGACAGGGCCCATACGCAGTATTTT
CASSVEDRAHTQYF
>-|TRBJ2-2|few|TRBV15
TGTGCCACCGAAAGGGAGAGTCCCGGGGAGCTGTTTTTT
CATERESPGELFF
>-|TRBJ2-5|many|TRBV29-1
TGCAGCGTTGGCCGGGACGGATACTTCCAAGAGACCCAGTACTTC
CSVGRDGYFQETQYF
>TRBD2|TRBJ2-1|-|TRBV27
TGTGCCAGCAGTTTAAGTGGACTAGCGGCCTACAATGAGCAGTTCTTC
CASSLSGLAAYNEQFF
>TRBD1|TRBJ2-7|many|TRBV29-1
TGCAGCGTGAGTTCCGGACAGGGCTACGAGCAGTACTTC
CSVSSGQGYEQYF
>-|TRBJ2-7|-|TRBV5-5
TGTGCCAGCAGCCCGGCTAGCGTGGCACCGGAGCAGTACTTC
CASSPASVAPEQYF
>-|TRBJ1-4|few|TRBV3-1
TGTGCCAGTTCGGGGGCAGGGGACGAAAAACTGTTTTTT
CASSGAGDEKLFF
>-|TRBJ1-4|-|TRBV24-1
TGTGCCACCAGTGACACCGGGGCCGAAAAACTGTTTTTT
CATSDTGAEKLFF
>-|TRBJ2-2|few|TRBV6-1
TGTGCCAGCAGCCGCCGGAGGGACACCGGGGAGCTGTTTTTT
CASSRRRDTGELFF
>TRBD2|TRBJ2-3|few|TRBV29-1
TGCAGCGTTGATCTCAGCGGGAGGGCCCAAGATACGCAGTATTTT
CSVDLSGRAQDTQYF
>-|TRBJ1-4|many|TRBV20-1
TGCAGTGCTGGGGGCACAGTTAATGAAAAACTGTTTTTT
CSAGGTVNEKLFF
>TRBD2|TRBJ2-7|-|TRBV20-1
TGCAGTGCTGGGACCCGGCGGGGGAGCTCCTACGAGCAGTACTTC
CSAGTRRGSSYEQYF
>TRBD1|TRBJ2-1|-|TRBV11-2
TGTGCCAGCAGTCCCGGGACAGGGACCGGGAATACCTACAATGAGCAGTTCTTC
CASSPGTGTGNTYNEQFF
>-|TRBJ1-6|many|TRBV6-5
TGTGCCAGCAGTTACACACAGTCGTCTTCACCCCTCCACTTT
CASSYTQSSSPLHF
>TRBD1|TRBJ1-1|-|TRBV24-1
TGTGCCACCAGAGGACAGGGTATTACTGAAGCTTTCTTT
CATRGQGITEAFF
>-|TRBJ2-2|-|TRBV20-1
TGCAGTGCTAGAGGGGGCCTTAACACCGGGGAGCTGTTTTTT
CSARGGLNTGELFF
>-|TRBJ2-7|few|TRBV7-2
TGTGCCAGCAGCTTAGATTGGTCGGCCCTCTTGGAGCAGTACTTC
CASSLDWSALLEQYF
>-|TRBJ1-1|-|TRBV9
TGTGCCAGCAGCCCGGAGGGATGGATGAACACTGAAGCTTTCTTT
CASSPEGWMNTEAFF
>TRBD1|TRBJ1-6|-|TRBV15
TGTGCCACCAGCAGCACCGGGACAGGGGGTTCACCCCTCCACTTT
CATSSTGTGGSPLHF
>-|TRBJ2-1|-|TRBV20-1
TGCAGTGCTGCTCAAGGGCATCAATACAATGAGCAGTTCTTC
CSAAQGHQYNEQFF
>TRBD1|TRBJ2-1|many|TRBV4-3
TGCGCCAGCAGCCAAGAGGACAGGGGAGACAATGAGCAGTTCTTC
CASSQEDRGDNEQFF
>TRBD1|TRBJ1-1|-|TRBV28
TGTGCCAGCAGGACAGGGGGCGGTGGAGCTTTCTTT
CASRTGGGGAFF
>TRBD2|TRBJ2-7|few|TRBV6-2/TRBV6-3
TGTGCCAGCAGTTACAGTATCCCGGGGGGAGGAACCTACGAGCAGTACTTC
CASSYSIPGGGTYEQYF
>TRBD2|TRBJ2-1|-|TRBV10-3
TGTGCCATCAGTTCATTAGCGGGAGGGGGTGAGCAGTTCTTC
CAISSLAGGGEQFF
>-|TRBJ2-1|many|TRBV6-1
TGTGCCAGCAGTACCCGGCGCAGGGGTCAACCCTTTGACCAGTTCTTC
CASSTRRRGQPFDQFF
>TRBD2|TRBJ2-1|many|TRBV25-1
TGTGCCAGCAAGGGACTAGGGAATGAGCAGTTCTTC
CASKGLGNEQFF
>-|TRBJ2-2|-|TRBV12-3/TRBV12-4
TGTGCCAGCAGTTTGGGGCTAGCCTTGAGGACCGGGGAGCTGTTTTTT
CASSLGLALRTGELFF
>-|TRBJ2-5|many|TRBV20-1
TGCAGTGCTAAGGCCGTAACAGGGATGGTAGAGACCCAGTACTTC
CSAKAVTGMVETQYF
>TRBD2|TRBJ2-1|-|TRBV7-2
TGTGCCAGCAGCTTAGCACAGACTAGCGGGTATGAGCAGTTCTTC
CASSLAQTSGYEQFF
>TRBD1|TRBJ2-7|many|TRBV12-3/TRBV12-4
TGTGCCAGCAGTGACGGACAGGGTGGTATGTACGAGCAGTACTTC
CASSDGQGGMYEQYF
>TRBD2|TRBJ2-7|few|TRBV20-1
TGCAGTGCTAGTGATGTTAGCGGGATCTATTACGAGCAGTACTTC
CSASDVSGIYYEQYF
>-|TRBJ2-3|-|TRBV5-1
TGCGCCAGCAGCTTGTTTCCAGACAGATCCACAGATACGCAGTATTTT
CASSLFPDRSTDTQYF
>TRBD1|TRBJ1-5|few|TRBV5-1
TGCGCCAGCAGCCCGGGGACAGGGGAAGCGGGTCAGCCCCAGCATTTT
CASSPGTGEAGQPQHF
>-|TRBJ1-1|-|TRBV27
TGTGCCACCACCTCCGGGGTAAACACTGAAGCTTTCTTT
CATTSGVNTEAFF
>-|TRBJ2-1|-|TRBV10-3
TGTGCCATCAGGCCGGGACAGTCGGGAGTTGAGCAGTTCTTC
CAIRPGQSGVEQFF